This T cell receptor (beta chain) was sequenced for a study of T cells after yellow fever vaccination. In TCRdb, the 5' RACE reads were re-called with MiXCR into one record per CDR3 protein. The sample yields some 560,000 distinct CDR3 sequences, 15% to 20% seen once. This CDR3 region has 16 residues. The ends were cut back, 3 bases at V and 4 bases at J, with 18 bases in the middle. Germline CDR1 and CDR2: MGHDK and SYGVNS. The clonotype comes from a man under 40 who received the YFV17D yellow fever vaccine. The source was PBMCs, collected 15 days after the yellow fever booster vaccination. J is TRBJ1-2 and V is TRBV25-1; D is ambiguous. The CDR3 protein is CASSERYTNPRYGYTF. The CDR3 DNA follows: TGTGCCAGCAGTGAGAGATACACGAACCCTCGCTATGGCTACACCTTC.